Listed below are T cell receptor beta chains from one sample, sequenced in a study of regulatory T cells in long-lasting Graves disease. TCRdb used MiXCR to reprocess the multiplex PCR reads, holding one entry per CDR3 protein. This sample has about 530,000 distinct CDR3 sequences, with around 15% found just once. Another study also made use of these data, one on T cells in Graves' hyperthyroidism and ophthalmopathy.

Sequences were derived from peripheral blood mononuclear cells (PBMCs), sampled at new diagnosis, from a patient treated with antithyroid drugs. These receptors were taken from a woman aged 40 to 65 with Graves disease. The CDR3 runs from the conserved cysteine through the conserved F or W. D genes are given only for firm matches. Rows give clone size only sometimes, using once, few, many, or a class for an expanded clone.

DNA	CDR3	size	V	J	D
TGTGCCTGTCTAACGGTCCGCGAGCAGTACTTC	CACLTVREQYF	many	TRBV30	TRBJ2-7	-
TGTGCCAGCAGCATCCGGACAGGGTTTGACACCATATATTTT	CASSIRTGFDTIYF	few	TRBV9	TRBJ1-3	TRBD1
TGTGCCACCAGTGATAGGAGGTGGGAGCAGTTCTTC	CATSDRRWEQFF	few	TRBV24-1	TRBJ2-1	-
TGTGCCAGCAGGTCCAGTAGCGGGGCAGGTCGTAATGAGCAGTTCTTC	CASRSSSGAGRNEQFF	-	TRBV12-3/TRBV12-4	TRBJ2-1	TRBD2
TGTGCCAGCAGCCGCCTCGGGGGGATGTTGGGCTATGGCTACACCTTC	CASSRLGGMLGYGYTF	-	TRBV3-1	TRBJ1-2	-
TGTGCCACCACGGAGGGGAATCAGCCCCAGCATTTT	CATTEGNQPQHF	many	TRBV12-3/TRBV12-4	TRBJ1-5	-
TGTGCCAGCAGGTTCAGGACCATGAACACTGAAGCTTTCTTT	CASRFRTMNTEAFF	many	TRBV12-3/TRBV12-4	TRBJ1-1	-
TGTGCCAGCGCCGGGACCGACTCCTACGAGCAGTACTTC	CASAGTDSYEQYF	many	TRBV27	TRBJ2-7	-
TGTGCCAGCAGCCACGGCCAGGGAACCTACGAGCAGTACTTC	CASSHGQGTYEQYF	-	TRBV7-9	TRBJ2-7	-
TGTGCCAGCAGCTTCAGATTGAAAAGCTCATCATTCCACAATGAGCAGTTCTTC	CASSFRLKSSSFHNEQFF	few	TRBV7-6	TRBJ2-1	-